The sequence of this T cell receptor beta chain was determined in a study of blood T cell repertoires in COVID-19 (dated by TCRdb to 2018 to 2021). Regarding the study in general: Samples covering the acute and convalescent phases of COVID-19 were provided by collaborators in the United States, Italy and Spain. The samples were drawn from the first 160 participants of the ongoing ImmuneRACE study and from 950 to 1,500 subjects provided by 6 global collaborators. Nearly every sample came with metadata listing a de-identified subject ID, COVID-19 status, age in years and sex. Where HLA class I and class II types were available, the types were taken from metadata supplied by the sample provider, not from assay-based typing. Deeply sampled blood TCRbeta repertoires from subjects exposed to, actively infected with, or recovered from COVID-19 were included in the dataset. The repertoires were released in a freely available public database intended as a resource for research on the immune response to SARS-CoV-2. The material from the prospective study consisted of cDNA or gDNA derived from T cells, B-cell-depleted T cells, or PBMCs.

The collaborating institutions used their own protocols to collect whole blood in K2EDTA tubes. Collaborator samples were shipped for TCRbeta analysis as frozen whole blood, isolated PBMCs, or DNA extracted from either sample type. To note about this clone: Its antigen remains unidentified. Base qualities were left out, and no much larger clone turns up one base away.

Study-level results and caveats: The amount of clinical and demographic metadata varied by source and participant and was provided uncurated.

V is pared back by 8 bases and J by 9 bases, with 20 bases lying between the germline termini. For CDR1 and CDR2, the germline V gene (reference sequence) lists MNHEY and SMNVEV. The CDR3 spans 15 residues, from the cysteine through the phenylalanine. Just the 45-base CDR3 DNA is kept, in frame starting at base 1. TCRbeta CDR3 regions were amplified from genomic DNA by means of the immunoSEQ Assay, a bias-controlled multiplex PCR. In the original analysis: The number of nucleated cells in each sample was estimated by amplification of reference gene primers within the assay. To quantify the absolute abundance of each unique TCRbeta CDR3 rearrangement, sequence reads were collapsed and filtered. Productive Simpson clonality was computed per sample as the square root of Simpson's diversity index over productive rearrangements. TCRdb stores this immuneACCESS table with in-frame sequences only. Part of the clones is absent; in the studies checked, under half of the shortfall reflects unresolved V genes, and no reason is known for the rest. D and trimming come from the DNA, and the V and J calls and clone size come from that table. This sample gives about 180,000 clones in total; roughly 85% of them show up just once. The ten largest clones take up 26% of the sample.

Sequencing was done on a sample of peripheral blood. Here the chain combines TRBV27 and TRBJ1-6; the D segment could be TRBD1, given 6 matching bases. This TCR came from a woman aged 70-85 years with acute or convalescent COVID-19. The DNA is as follows: TGTGCCAGCGGACCACAGGGAATCGGAGGTTCACCCCTCCACTTT. This sequence encodes CASGPQGIGGSPLHF.